This T cell receptor (beta chain) appears in the sequencing data of a study of OX40 agonist ivuxolimab in advanced cancers. Study-wide background: People in dose escalation had one of these cancers: hepatocellular carcinoma, melanoma, renal cell or head and neck cancer. Three individuals attained partial responses, comprising one hepatocellular carcinoma case and two cutaneous melanoma cases. Study-level findings and limits: Some nonresponders also had low normalized T-cell clonal expansion.

Germline V gene lookup returns CDR1 MNHEY and CDR2 SVGAGI. This CDR3 has 15 amino acids. V lost 4 bases, J lost 0 bases, and 11 bases lay in between. This clone has only one observation. Its matching antigen is unknown. The table came from immunoSEQ multiplex PCR; TCRdb's copy has only in-frame clones and leaves some out. The table records 60,000 or so clones, around 84% of them present only once. Autoimmune disease history or systemic immunosuppression led to patients being barred. This clonotype originated in an adult with an advanced solid tumor such as melanoma, head and neck, liver or kidney cancer. The V and J genes are TRBV6-5 and TRBJ2-3; the D gene is possibly TRBD2 (7 bases). Sequenced here: CD4+ or CD8+ T cells sorted from blood, sampled in a trial of the OX40 agonist ivuxolimab. The CDR3 spells CASSLGGGSTDTQYF. CDR3 coding DNA: TGTGCCAGCAGTTTAGGGGGGGGTAGCACAGATACGCAGTATTTT.